This T cell receptor (beta chain) was captured by sequencing in a study of metastatic and nonmetastatic thyroid tumors. In the study overall: Comparative analysis of repertoires was undertaken across blood and tumor or nodule tissue obtained from malignant and benign thyroid patients. Findings of the study overall: Significantly higher TCR beta diversity was reportedly seen in malignant thyroid tumors than benign nodules, in blood and tumor.

Nobody among the patients had been given any treatment before thyroid surgery. With regard to this clone: As yet, its antigen is unknown.

As processed by the authors: The study built a papillary thyroid cancer distant-metastasis classifier from CDR3 differences across clinicopathological groups. TCRdb called clones again from the PCR reads with MiXCR. V and J calls and clone size were set by TCRdb, not the authors. This table has fewer than 20,000 clones, less than 20% appearing once. What was sequenced was blood. The receptor was isolated from a female donor with papillary thyroid cancer or a benign thyroid nodule (not recorded which). Some clones in this sample may be carry-over from other donors' samples.

The CDR3 sequence is CASGWLQNEQFF. CDR3 nucleotides: TGTGCCAGCGGGTGGTTACAAAATGAGCAGTTCTTC. This chain uses TRBV7-9 with TRBJ2-1; D is undetermined. The CDR3 totals 12 residues. Germline-derived CDR1 and CDR2 are SEHNR and FQNEAQ (reference sequence). Between the trimmed V and J ends, which lost 8 bases and 7 bases, there was a span of 12 bases.